These T cell receptor beta chains were read from a single sample in a study of beta chain features in type 1 diabetes. The protocol was immunoSEQ multiplex PCR, while the TCRdb copy is restricted to in-frame clones and leaves out a portion. The sample lists under 450,000 clones, approximately 15% occurring once. Specimen: naive CD4+ T cells from blood. The receptors were gathered from a man aged 25 to 45 in good health. Both conserved end residues are part of each CDR3. The D gene is left open where the match is weak. Where a row states a size, it is once, few, many or the class of an expanded clone; other rows omit it.

j_call,clone_size,d_call,v_call,cdr3_nt,cdr3_aa
TRBJ2-5,few,.,TRBV7-9,TGTGCCACAGAGAGTCGGGGAGAGACCCAGTACTTC,CATESRGETQYF
TRBJ2-1,.,.,TRBV29-1,TGCAGCGTTCTCCCCGATGAGCAGTTCTTC,CSVLPDEQFF
TRBJ1-1,.,TRBD1,TRBV30,TGTGCCTGGGACCCCGGGACAGGGGGAACTGAAGCTTTCTTT,CAWDPGTGGTEAFF
TRBJ2-3,few,TRBD2,TRBV4-3,TGCGCCAGCAGCCAAGCGGCGGGGGACACAGATACGCAGTATTTT,CASSQAAGDTDTQYF
TRBJ1-6,.,.,TRBV18,TGTGCCAGCTCTCAAGGGACGTATTCACCCCTCCACTTT,CASSQGTYSPLHF
TRBJ1-1,.,.,TRBV25-1,TGTGCCAGCACCGGGGTGGACACTGAAGCTTTCTTT,CASTGVDTEAFF
TRBJ1-6,.,.,TRBV11-2,TGTGCCAGCAGCTTAGAGGGCAGTCTTAATTCACCCCTCCACTTT,CASSLEGSLNSPLHF
TRBJ2-2,.,TRBD2,TRBV30,TGTGCCTGGACTAGCGGGAGGGCCGGCACCGGGGAGCTGTTTTTT,CAWTSGRAGTGELFF
TRBJ2-2,.,.,TRBV19,TGTGCCAGTAGTATAACTGGGGCCACCGGGGAGCTGTTTTTT,CASSITGATGELFF
TRBJ2-5,.,.,TRBV29-1,TGCAGCGTCGCTGCGGTCCAAGAGACCCAGTACTTC,CSVAAVQETQYF
TRBJ1-2,.,.,TRBV9,TGTGCCAGCAGCTCGGACCGAGGCGGCTATGGCTACACCTTC,CASSSDRGGYGYTF
TRBJ1-1,.,.,TRBV7-9,TGTGCCAGCAGCTTAGGACGTAACCCGGAAGCTTTCTTT,CASSLGRNPEAFF
TRBJ2-3,.,.,TRBV5-4,TGTGCCAGCACCTTAGGGGGCCGAGCGGGAAGCACAGATACGCAGTATTTT,CASTLGGRAGSTDTQYF
TRBJ1-2,.,.,TRBV30,TGTGCCTGGAGTGTAGGGGGGATATTGGGCTACACCTTC,CAWSVGGILGYTF
TRBJ1-2,.,TRBD1,TRBV27,TGTGCCAGCAGAACGACAGGGAAGGCTAACTATGGCTACACCTTC,CASRTTGKANYGYTF
TRBJ2-7,few,.,TRBV13,TGTGCCAGCAGCTTTGGAAGGGTTTCCTACGAGCAGTACTTC,CASSFGRVSYEQYF
TRBJ1-2,.,TRBD1,TRBV29-1,TGCAGCGTTGTCCTCAGGGGGCAAGACTATGGCTACACCTTC,CSVVLRGQDYGYTF
TRBJ2-3,.,TRBD2,TRBV27,TGTGCCAGCAGTTTGAGCGGGAACCACTTTCCAGATACGCAGTATTTT,CASSLSGNHFPDTQYF
TRBJ2-6,.,TRBD1,TRBV5-1,TGCGCCAGCAGCGTAGACCGGGACAGGAACTCTGGGGCCAACGTCCTGACTTTC,CASSVDRDRNSGANVLTF
TRBJ2-7,few,TRBD2,TRBV10-3,TGTGCCATCAGTCTAGCGGGGGAATCCTACGAGCAGTACTTC,CAISLAGESYEQYF
TRBJ2-7,.,.,TRBV19,TGTGCCAGTAGTATAGAAGGCAGATACGAGCAGTACTTC,CASSIEGRYEQYF
TRBJ1-2,.,.,TRBV7-8,TGTGCCAGCAGCTTAGACACCCACAGGGTTTCGGGCTACACCTTC,CASSLDTHRVSGYTF
TRBJ1-5,few,.,TRBV30,TGTGCCTGGAGTGCCGGGGGGATCAGCAATCAGCCCCAGCATTTT,CAWSAGGISNQPQHF
TRBJ2-7,.,TRBD1,TRBV29-1,TGCAGCGTATTATTGGACAGGGGCGGTAACGAGCAGTACTTC,CSVLLDRGGNEQYF
TRBJ2-4,.,TRBD2,TRBV4-3,TGCGCCAGCAGCCAAGACCCTAGCGGGCTAGCCAAAAACATTCAGTACTTC,CASSQDPSGLAKNIQYF
TRBJ2-3,few,.,TRBV7-9,TGTGCCAGCAGCTCCAGGGGTAGCGGGAGCACAGATACGCAGTATTTT,CASSSRGSGSTDTQYF
TRBJ2-1,few,.,TRBV2,TGTGCCAGCAGTGAGGGCAATGAGCAGTTCTTC,CASSEGNEQFF
TRBJ1-5,.,.,TRBV2,TGTGCCAGCAGTGTAGCTCTGGGGCCCCAGCATTTT,CASSVALGPQHF
TRBJ2-3,.,TRBD2,TRBV27,TGTGCCAGCGGACCATGGGTTAGCGGGGGTGCAGATACGCAGTATTTT,CASGPWVSGGADTQYF
TRBJ2-3,.,.,TRBV20-1,TGCAGTGCTAGGCGAGATACGCAGTATTTT,CSARRDTQYF
TRBJ1-5,.,TRBD1,TRBV4-3,TGCGCCAGCAGGGGGACAGTGTATAGCAATCAGCCCCAGCATTTT,CASRGTVYSNQPQHF
TRBJ2-1,.,TRBD2,TRBV4-1,TGCGCCAGCAGCCAAGATGGGACTAGCGGGTACAATGAGCAGTTCTTC,CASSQDGTSGYNEQFF
TRBJ2-1,.,TRBD1,TRBV27,TGTGCCAGCAGTTTTCCGGGACAGGGCTTTAATGAGCAGTTCTTC,CASSFPGQGFNEQFF
TRBJ2-6,.,TRBD2,TRBV4-2,TGTGCCAGCAGCCAAGCAACTAGCGGGGCCTCTGGGGCCAACGTCCTGACTTTC,CASSQATSGASGANVLTF
TRBJ2-1,few,.,TRBV29-1,TGCAGCGTTTCGCCCGGCTATGAGCAGTTCTTC,CSVSPGYEQFF
TRBJ2-1,.,.,TRBV10-3,TGTGCCATCAAGTCTAGCCAAAGCTCCTACAATGAGCAGTTCTTC,CAIKSSQSSYNEQFF
TRBJ1-1,.,.,TRBV25-1,TGTGCCAGCAGGAGAATTGGGGTTTTGACTGAAGCTTTCTTT,CASRRIGVLTEAFF
TRBJ1-3,.,.,TRBV10-3,TGTGCCATCAGAGAAGGGGTACGGGCTGGAAACACCATATATTTT,CAIREGVRAGNTIYF
TRBJ2-1,few,.,TRBV29-1,TGCAGCGTTGCCCGACCCACAGGGACGGGGCTCTACAATGAGCAGTTCTTC,CSVARPTGTGLYNEQFF
TRBJ2-5,.,.,TRBV9,TGTGCCAGCAGCGTACGGTCTAGCAAGGAGACCCAGTACTTC,CASSVRSSKETQYF
TRBJ2-5,few,TRBD1,TRBV5-1,TGCGCCAGCAGCTTTACAGGGGTCCAAGAGACCCAGTACTTC,CASSFTGVQETQYF
TRBJ2-5,few,TRBD1,TRBV5-6,TGTGCCAGCAGCTACGTCGGGACAGTGGAGACCCAGTACTTC,CASSYVGTVETQYF
TRBJ2-2,few,TRBD2,TRBV9,TGTGCCAGCAGCTCCAGCGGGGCGAACACCGGGGAGCTGTTTTTT,CASSSSGANTGELFF
TRBJ2-3,few,.,TRBV5-1,TGCGCCAGCAGCGGGCTGTGGACAGATACGCAGTATTTT,CASSGLWTDTQYF
TRBJ2-1,few,TRBD2,TRBV11-2,TGTGCCAGCAGCCCCTCGGGACTAGCGGGCCATGAGCAGTTCTTC,CASSPSGLAGHEQFF
TRBJ1-4,.,.,TRBV7-9,TGTGCCAGCAGCCGAGACAGCATTAATGAAAAACTGTTTTTT,CASSRDSINEKLFF
TRBJ1-4,.,TRBD1,TRBV7-4,TGTGCCAGCAGCTTAGAGGCCCTTGGACAGGGGTCACCCCCAACTAATGAAAAACTGTTTTTT,CASSLEALGQGSPPTNEKLFF
TRBJ2-3,.,TRBD2,TRBV14,TGTGCCAGCAGCCAAGATTATCCGGGAGGGCTCGGAGATACGCAGTATTTT,CASSQDYPGGLGDTQYF
TRBJ2-7,few,.,TRBV9,TGTGCCAGCAGCGTAGCTGGGTCGTCAGAGCAGTACTTC,CASSVAGSSEQYF
TRBJ2-7,.,TRBD1,TRBV2,TGTGCCAGCATTAGGACAGGGGCCACCTACGAGCAGTACTTC,CASIRTGATYEQYF
TRBJ2-1,.,TRBD2,TRBV5-1,TGCGCCAGCAGCTTGAATAGCGGGAGTAGGGATGAGCAGTTCTTC,CASSLNSGSRDEQFF
TRBJ2-1,.,.,TRBV7-2,TGTGCCAGCAGCTCAACTGCGAGCTCCTACAATGAGCAGTTCTTC,CASSSTASSYNEQFF
TRBJ2-5,.,TRBD1,TRBV14,TGTGCCAGCAGCCAAGATTGGAGGACAGGCATAGAAGAGACCCAGTACTTC,CASSQDWRTGIEETQYF
TRBJ1-2,.,TRBD1,TRBV10-3,TGTGCCATCAGTGAGAGGGACAGGGCTAATGGCTACACCTTC,CAISERDRANGYTF